This TCR beta chain was sequenced during a study of T cells in localized non-small cell lung cancer. The J segment lost 6 bases and the V segment lost 5 bases, leaving 6 bases of the junction unmatched. Germline V lookup: CDR1 SGHTA, CDR2 FQGTGA. This CDR3 is built from 14 residues. General observations from the study: Tumor samples were not multi-region, leaving intratumor heterogeneity unexcluded. Uninvolved adjacent lung had the highest recorded T cell clonality, with tumor below it. Density of T cells in blood, when higher, went with longer overall survival. When the top 100 tumor clones were examined, a median approximately 59 of them also appeared in the adjacent lung, which was paired and uninvolved.

Profiling relied on immunoSEQ multiplex PCR, and the TCRdb table lists in-frame clones only, not all of them. The top ten clones hold roughly 35% of a sample with fewer than 40,000 clones, nearly 80% of them seen once. With regard to this clone: Its target is not known.

The chain employs TRBV7-3 and TRBJ2-1, with 8 positions matching TRBD2. This TCR was sampled from a male donor aged 60 or over with stage II squamous cell lung carcinoma. The sequencing used peripheral blood, collected before any cancer treatment. This CDR3 reads CASSLYGGANEQFF. CDR3 bases: TGTGCCAGCAGCCTCTACGGGGGGGCCAATGAGCAGTTCTTC.